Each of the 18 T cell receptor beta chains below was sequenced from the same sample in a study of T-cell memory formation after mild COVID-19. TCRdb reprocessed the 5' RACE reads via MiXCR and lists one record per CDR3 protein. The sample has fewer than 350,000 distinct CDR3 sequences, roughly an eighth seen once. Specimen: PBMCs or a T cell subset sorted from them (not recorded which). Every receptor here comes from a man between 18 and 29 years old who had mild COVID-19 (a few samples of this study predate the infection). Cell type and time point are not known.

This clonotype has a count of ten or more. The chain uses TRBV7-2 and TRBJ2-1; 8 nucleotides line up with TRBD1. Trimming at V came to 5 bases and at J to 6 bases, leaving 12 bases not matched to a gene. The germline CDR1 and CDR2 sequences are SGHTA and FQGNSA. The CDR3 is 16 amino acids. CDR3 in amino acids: CASSDQPTGTGNEQFF. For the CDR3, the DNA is TGTGCCAGCAGCGACCAGCCAACAGGGACAGGCAATGAGCAGTTCTTC.

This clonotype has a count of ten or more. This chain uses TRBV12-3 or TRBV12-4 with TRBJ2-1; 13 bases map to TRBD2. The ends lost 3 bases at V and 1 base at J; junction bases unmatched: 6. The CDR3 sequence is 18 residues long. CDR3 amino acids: CASSFLGLAGVSYNEQFF. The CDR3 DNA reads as TGTGCCAGCAGTTTCTTAGGACTAGCGGGGGTTTCCTACAATGAGCAGTTCTTC.

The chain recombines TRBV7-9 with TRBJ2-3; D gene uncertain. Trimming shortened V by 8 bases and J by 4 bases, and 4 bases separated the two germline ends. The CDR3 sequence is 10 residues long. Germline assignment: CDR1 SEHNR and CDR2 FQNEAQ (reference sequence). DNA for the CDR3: TGTGCCAGCGATGCAGATACGCAGTATTTT. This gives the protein CASDADTQYF. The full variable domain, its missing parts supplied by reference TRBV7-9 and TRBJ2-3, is DTGVSQNPRHKITKRGQNVTFRCDPISEHNRLYWYRQTLGQGPEFLTYFQNEAQLEKSRLLSDRFSAERPKGSFSTLEIQRTEQGDSAMYLCASDADTQYFGPGTRLTVL.

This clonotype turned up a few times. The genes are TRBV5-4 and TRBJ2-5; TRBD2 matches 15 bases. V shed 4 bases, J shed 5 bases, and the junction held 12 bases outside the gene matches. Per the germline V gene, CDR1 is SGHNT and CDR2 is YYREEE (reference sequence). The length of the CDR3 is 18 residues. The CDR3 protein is CASSHPGTSGGPTETQYF. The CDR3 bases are TGTGCCAGCAGCCACCCCGGGACTAGCGGGGGGCCTACTGAGACCCAGTACTTC. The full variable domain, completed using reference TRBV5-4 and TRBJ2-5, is ETGVTQSPTHLIKTRGQQVTLRCSSQSGHNTVSWYQQALGQGPQFIFQYYREEENGRGNFPPRFSGLQFPNYSSELNVNALELDDSALYLCASSHPGTSGGPTETQYFGPGTRLLVL.

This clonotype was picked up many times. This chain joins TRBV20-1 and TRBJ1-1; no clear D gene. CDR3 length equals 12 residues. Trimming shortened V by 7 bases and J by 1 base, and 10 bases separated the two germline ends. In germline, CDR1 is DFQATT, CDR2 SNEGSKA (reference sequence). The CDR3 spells CSVPEGNTEAFF. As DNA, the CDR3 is TGCAGTGTACCCGAAGGGAACACTGAAGCTTTCTTT.

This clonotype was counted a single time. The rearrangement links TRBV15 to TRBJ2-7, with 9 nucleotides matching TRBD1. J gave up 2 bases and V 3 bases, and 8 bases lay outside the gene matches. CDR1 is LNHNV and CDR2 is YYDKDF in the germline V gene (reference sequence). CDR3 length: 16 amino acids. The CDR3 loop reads CATSSTQGALPYEQYF. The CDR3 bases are TGTGCCACCAGCAGCACACAGGGGGCGCTCCCCTACGAGCAGTACTTC. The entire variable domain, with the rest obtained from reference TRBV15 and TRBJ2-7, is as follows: DAMVIQNPRYQVTQFGKPVTLSCSQTLNHNVMYWYQQKSSQAPKLLFHYYDKDFNNEADTPDNFQSRRPNTSFCFLDIRSPGLGDTAMYLCATSSTQGALPYEQYFGPGTRLTVT.

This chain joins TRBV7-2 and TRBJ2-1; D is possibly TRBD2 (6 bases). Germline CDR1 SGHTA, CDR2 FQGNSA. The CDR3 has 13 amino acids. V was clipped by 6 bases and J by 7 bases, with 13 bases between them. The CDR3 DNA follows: TGTGCCAGCAGTACAGCAGGGAGGAATGAGCAGTTCTTC. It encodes CASSTAGRNEQFF.

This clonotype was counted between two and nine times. The chain's CDR3 is CASSSPGMLYGYTF. Written as DNA, the CDR3 is TGTGCCAGCAGTTCTCCAGGGATGCTCTATGGCTACACCTTC. The chain has TRBV12-3 or TRBV12-4 and TRBJ1-2, with D tentatively TRBD1 (5 bases). V lost 4 bases to trimming and J lost 4 bases, with 13 bases between them. CDR3 length: 14 amino acids.

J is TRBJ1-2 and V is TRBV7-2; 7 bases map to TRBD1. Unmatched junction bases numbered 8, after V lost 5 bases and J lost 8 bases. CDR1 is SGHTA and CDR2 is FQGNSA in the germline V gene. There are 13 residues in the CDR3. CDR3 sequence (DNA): TGTGCCAGCAGCAGAGACAGGGTGGAGGGCTACACCTTC. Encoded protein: CASSRDRVEGYTF.

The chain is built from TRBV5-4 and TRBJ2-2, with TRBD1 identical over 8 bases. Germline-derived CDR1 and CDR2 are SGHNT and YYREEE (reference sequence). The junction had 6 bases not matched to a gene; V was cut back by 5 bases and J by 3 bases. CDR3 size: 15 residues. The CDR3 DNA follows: TGTGCCAGCAGATCCAGGGGGCGTGACACCGGGGAGCTGTTTTTT. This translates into CASRSRGRDTGELFF.

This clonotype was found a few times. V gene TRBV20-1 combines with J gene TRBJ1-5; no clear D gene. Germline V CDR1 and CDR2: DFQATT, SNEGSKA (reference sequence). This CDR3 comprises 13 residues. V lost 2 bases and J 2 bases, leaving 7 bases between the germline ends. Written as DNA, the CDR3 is TGCAGTGCTAGATCTGACGGCAATCAGCCCCAGCATTTT. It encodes CSARSDGNQPQHF.

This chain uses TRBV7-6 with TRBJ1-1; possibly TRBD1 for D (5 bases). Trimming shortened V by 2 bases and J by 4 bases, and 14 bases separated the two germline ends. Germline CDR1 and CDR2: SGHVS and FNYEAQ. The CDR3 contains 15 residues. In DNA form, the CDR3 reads TGTGCCAGCAGCTTAACCGGGACGGGGTTCACTGAAGCTTTCTTT. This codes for CASSLTGTGFTEAFF.

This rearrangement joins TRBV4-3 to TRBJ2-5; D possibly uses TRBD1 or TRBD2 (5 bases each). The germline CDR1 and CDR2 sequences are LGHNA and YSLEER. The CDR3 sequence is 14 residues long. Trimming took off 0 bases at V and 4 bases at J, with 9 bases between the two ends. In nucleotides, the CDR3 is TGCGCCAGCAGCCAAGATCTTGGGACAGAGACCCAGTACTTC. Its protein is CASSQDLGTETQYF.

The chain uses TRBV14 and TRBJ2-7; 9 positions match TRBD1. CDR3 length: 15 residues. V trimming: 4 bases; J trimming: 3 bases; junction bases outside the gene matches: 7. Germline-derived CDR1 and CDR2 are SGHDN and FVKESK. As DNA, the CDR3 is TGTGCCAGCAGCCGTCCGGGACAGGGATACTACGAGCAGTACTTC. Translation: CASSRPGQGYYEQYF. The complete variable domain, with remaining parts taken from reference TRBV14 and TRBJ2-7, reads EAGVTQFPSHSVIEKGQTVTLRCDPISGHDNLYWYRRVMGKEIKFLLHFVKESKQDESGMPNNRFLAERTGGTYSTLKVQPAELEDSGVYFCASSRPGQGYYEQYFGPGTRLTVT.

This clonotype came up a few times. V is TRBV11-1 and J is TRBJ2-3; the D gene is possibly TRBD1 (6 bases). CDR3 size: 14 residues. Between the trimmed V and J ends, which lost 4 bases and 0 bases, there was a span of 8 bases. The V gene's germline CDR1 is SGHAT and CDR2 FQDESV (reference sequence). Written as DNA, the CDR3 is TGTGCCAGCAGCTCTGGACAGAGCACAGATACGCAGTATTTT. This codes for CASSSGQSTDTQYF.

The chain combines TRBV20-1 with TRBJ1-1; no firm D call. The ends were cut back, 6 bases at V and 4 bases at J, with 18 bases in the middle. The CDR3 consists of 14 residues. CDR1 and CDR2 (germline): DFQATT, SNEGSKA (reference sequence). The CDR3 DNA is TGCAGTGCCCGCACTCGGAGTTTGAGCACTGAAGCTTTCTTT. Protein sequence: CSARTRSLSTEAFF.

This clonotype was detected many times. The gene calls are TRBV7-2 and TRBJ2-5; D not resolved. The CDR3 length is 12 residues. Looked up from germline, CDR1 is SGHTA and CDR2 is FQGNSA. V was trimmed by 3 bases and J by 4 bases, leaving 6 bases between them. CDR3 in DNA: TGTGCCAGCAGCTTCGCCCGAGAGACCCAGTACTTC. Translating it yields CASSFARETQYF.

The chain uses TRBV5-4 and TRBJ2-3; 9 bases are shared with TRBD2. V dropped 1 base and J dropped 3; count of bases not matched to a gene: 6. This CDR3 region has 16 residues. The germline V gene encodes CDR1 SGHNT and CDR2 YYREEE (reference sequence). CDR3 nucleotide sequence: TGTGCCAGCAGCTTGCCCGGCGGGGGGGGAACAGATACGCAGTATTTT. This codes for CASSLPGGGGTDTQYF.